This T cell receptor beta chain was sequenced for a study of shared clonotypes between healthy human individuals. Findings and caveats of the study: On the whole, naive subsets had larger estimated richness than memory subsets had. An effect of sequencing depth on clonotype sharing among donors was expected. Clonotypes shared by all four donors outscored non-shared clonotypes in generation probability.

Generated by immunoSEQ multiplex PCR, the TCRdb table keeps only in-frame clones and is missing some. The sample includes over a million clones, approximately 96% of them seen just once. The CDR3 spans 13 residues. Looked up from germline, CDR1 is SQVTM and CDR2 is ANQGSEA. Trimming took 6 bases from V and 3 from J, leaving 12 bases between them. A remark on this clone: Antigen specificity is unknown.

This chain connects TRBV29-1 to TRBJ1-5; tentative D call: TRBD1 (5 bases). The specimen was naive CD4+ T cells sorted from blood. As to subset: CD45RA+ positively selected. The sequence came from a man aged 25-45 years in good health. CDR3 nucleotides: TGCAGCGTGAGGGTGGGGGTCAATCAGCCCCAGCATTTT. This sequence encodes CSVRVGVNQPQHF.